The clone carrying this TCR beta chain was counted only a few times. Its antigen is not identified. The entry originates in a study of T-cell memory formation after mild COVID-19. About the research overall: Largely, the TCR clusters proved donor specific. Findings and limits, study-wide: Clones that got smaller from day 15 to 85 had even CD4/CD8, while clones growing later tipped toward CD4+.

J was trimmed by 4 bases and V by 5 bases; bases with no gene match: 10. Germline CDR1 is LGHNA and CDR2 is YSLEER. This CDR3 region has 16 residues. Constant-segment primers and 5'RACE yielded cDNA libraries for TCR alpha and TCR beta, each carrying sample barcodes and UMIs. TCRdb recomputed calls from the 5' RACE reads with MiXCR, one row per CDR3 protein. The data contain approximately 250,000 distinct CDR3 sequences, around 17% of them seen just once; the ten biggest clones take up roughly 21%. Sequences were obtained from PBMCs or a T cell subset sorted from them (not recorded which). The chain combines TRBV4-3 with TRBJ2-2, with 7 bases fitting TRBD2. This clonotype was sampled from a man between 18 and 29 years old who had mild COVID-19 (a few samples of this study predate the infection). Cell type and time point are not known. CDR3 in DNA: TGCGCCAGCAGCAGGACTAGGGTTTGGGTCACCGGGGAGCTGTTTTTT. This encodes CASSRTRVWVTGELFF.